This T cell receptor beta chain is drawn from a study of shared clonotypes between healthy human individuals. Study results and limitations: Despite large depth, rarefaction showed incomplete sorted-subset sequencing. The sharing of about 5% of naive CD4 clonotypes was seen across a handful of donors.

Each sorted subset replicate got 200 ng genomic DNA, about 33,000 genomes. The assay was immunoSEQ multiplex PCR, and TCRdb's table has in-frame clones only and misses some. The repertoire consists of about 1.1 million clones, with 75% to 80% occurring once and the leading ten covering 0.52%. The germline CDR1 and CDR2 sequences are ENHRY and SYGVKD. V lost 4 bases, J lost 2 bases, and 19 bases lay in between. The CDR3 runs to 17 residues. In its sample, this clone was seen once. Its antigen is unidentified. This sequence joins TRBV10-3 and TRBJ2-3; the D gene is possibly TRBD2 (6 bases). This clonotype was obtained from a man younger than 30 in good health. Some clones in this sample may be carry-over from other donors' samples. The sample was memory CD4+ T cells from PBMCs. Subset given: CD45RA-negative fraction. In nucleotides, the CDR3 is TGTGCCATCAGTGCGGACTTGGAGGGACGATCCACAGATACGCAGTATTTT. Protein sequence: CAISADLEGRSTDTQYF.